A selection of T cell receptor beta chains follows, all from one sample in a study of Graves' ophthalmopathy and Graves' hyperthyroidism. From the multiplex PCR reads, TCRdb called clonotypes with MiXCR, one entry per CDR3 protein. This table has approximately 1.2 million distinct CDR3 sequences, about 38% appearing once. Sequencing used peripheral blood or thyroid tissue (not recorded which). These receptors were obtained from an adult man with Graves' hyperthyroidism. Both conserved end residues are part of each CDR3. Each record gives: CDR3 DNA, CDR3 protein, J gene, V gene, clone size, D gene. The D gene is left open where the match is weak. Expanded clones are given a class, and other clones once, few, many or no size at all.

CDR3nt: TGCAGTGCTAGAGAGGGCGGGAACTATGGCTACACCTTC
CDR3aa: CSAREGGNYGYTF
j_gene: TRBJ1-2
v_gene: TRBV20-1
abundance: -
d_gene: -

CDR3nt: TGTGCCAGCAGCCAAGAAGAAGAAGGACAGTGGCTGTTTTTT
CDR3aa: CASSQEEEGQWLFF
j_gene: TRBJ2-2
v_gene: TRBV4-2
abundance: many
d_gene: -

CDR3nt: TGTGCCAGCAGCCCCCCATGGCGAGGGGGTTTCCAAGAGACCCAGTACTTC
CDR3aa: CASSPPWRGGFQETQYF
j_gene: TRBJ2-5
v_gene: TRBV7-9
abundance: -
d_gene: -

CDR3nt: TGTGCCAGTAGTCCGGATCAACTGCTTGGTGCACTGTTTTTT
CDR3aa: CASSPDQLLGALFF
j_gene: TRBJ1-4
v_gene: TRBV19
abundance: many
d_gene: -

CDR3nt: TGTGCCAGCAGCCAAGAATTTGGTAGGAGGGGCTACACCTTC
CDR3aa: CASSQEFGRRGYTF
j_gene: TRBJ1-2
v_gene: TRBV3-1
abundance: -
d_gene: -

CDR3nt: TGTGCCAGCAGCCCCCGGGGGGCAGGCAAGAACACTGAAGCTTTCTTT
CDR3aa: CASSPRGAGKNTEAFF
j_gene: TRBJ1-1
v_gene: TRBV7-6
abundance: many
d_gene: -

CDR3nt: TGTGCCATCAGTGATAGGACAGGGAATGAAAAACTGTTTTTT
CDR3aa: CAISDRTGNEKLFF
j_gene: TRBJ1-4
v_gene: TRBV10-3
abundance: -
d_gene: TRBD1

CDR3nt: TGTGCCAGCAGCCCATATGCGAACAGGGAATTAAACACCGGGGAGCTGTTTTTT
CDR3aa: CASSPYANRELNTGELFF
j_gene: TRBJ2-2
v_gene: TRBV7-8
abundance: -
d_gene: -

CDR3nt: TGTGCCAGCACCACGGATCGGGAGACCCAGTACTTC
CDR3aa: CASTTDRETQYF
j_gene: TRBJ2-5
v_gene: TRBV7-2
abundance: few
d_gene: -

CDR3nt: TGCGCCAGCAGCTTGGGGGACAGAATGAGAAATCAGCCCCAGCATTTT
CDR3aa: CASSLGDRMRNQPQHF
j_gene: TRBJ1-5
v_gene: TRBV5-1
abundance: -
d_gene: TRBD1

CDR3nt: TGTGCCAGCAGGTCTGGGACAGGGTTTTTCCAGTCACCCCTCCACTTT
CDR3aa: CASRSGTGFFQSPLHF
j_gene: TRBJ1-6
v_gene: TRBV2
abundance: -
d_gene: TRBD1

CDR3nt: TGTGCCTGGAGTTACGGGACAGGGGACACTGAAGCTTTCTTT
CDR3aa: CAWSYGTGDTEAFF
j_gene: TRBJ1-1
v_gene: TRBV30
abundance: -
d_gene: TRBD1

CDR3nt: TGTGCCAGCAGGCCCGGTAGAGGGGGCCTAAGGGCCGGGACCCAGTACTTC
CDR3aa: CASRPGRGGLRAGTQYF
j_gene: TRBJ2-5
v_gene: TRBV7-9
abundance: -
d_gene: TRBD1

CDR3nt: TGCGCCAGCAGCCCGGTGGGGACCCCGGCGGAAAAACTGTTTTTT
CDR3aa: CASSPVGTPAEKLFF
j_gene: TRBJ1-4
v_gene: TRBV5-1
abundance: many
d_gene: -

CDR3nt: TGTGCCACCAGCTCTCAGGGGGCGCGTGGCAATCAGCCCCAGCATTTT
CDR3aa: CATSSQGARGNQPQHF
j_gene: TRBJ1-5
v_gene: TRBV15
abundance: once
d_gene: TRBD1

CDR3nt: TGCAGCGCAGGGTGGAACACCGGGGAGCTGTTTTTT
CDR3aa: CSAGWNTGELFF
j_gene: TRBJ2-2
v_gene: TRBV29-1
abundance: once
d_gene: -

CDR3nt: TGCAGTGCTTCCACCAGTCAGGGCAGTTTCCAACGGGAGACCCAGTACTTC
CDR3aa: CSASTSQGSFQRETQYF
j_gene: TRBJ2-5
v_gene: TRBV20-1
abundance: few
d_gene: -

CDR3nt: TGTGCCAGCAGCTTAACGTACAGGACGGGAGAAAAACTGTTTTTT
CDR3aa: CASSLTYRTGEKLFF
j_gene: TRBJ1-4
v_gene: TRBV7-8
abundance: many
d_gene: -

CDR3nt: TGCAGCGTTGAAGAGGGCCGTGCTCTCTATGGCTACACCTTC
CDR3aa: CSVEEGRALYGYTF
j_gene: TRBJ1-2
v_gene: TRBV29-1
abundance: many
d_gene: -

CDR3nt: TGTGCCAGCAGTGAATATGGGGACAGGGCCTACGAGCAGTACTTC
CDR3aa: CASSEYGDRAYEQYF
j_gene: TRBJ2-7
v_gene: TRBV25-1
abundance: few
d_gene: TRBD1